A single sample gave rise to the 19 T cell receptor beta chains below, sequenced in a study of OX40 agonist ivuxolimab in advanced cancers. Repertoires were generated with immunoSEQ multiplex PCR, while TCRdb's copy carries only in-frame clones and drops some. The table lists approximately 82,000 clones, more than 70% of them singletons. The input for sequencing was CD4+ or CD8+ T cells sorted from blood, taken in a trial of the OX40 agonist ivuxolimab. The source is an adult with an advanced solid tumor such as melanoma, head and neck, liver or kidney cancer.

The chain carries TRBV11-2 and TRBJ1-4; D is possibly TRBD1 (5 bases). V lost 5 bases, J lost 8 bases, and 24 bases lay in between. Germline V gene data show CDR1 as SGHAT and CDR2 as FQNNGV. The CDR3 consists of 17 residues. CDR3 nucleotide sequence: TGTGCCAGCAGCCCTGGGTGGGGCAGCCCAAACTCAGAAAAACTGTTTTTT. This codes for CASSPGWGSPNSEKLFF.

The table lists this clone with a count of one. V gene TRBV7-3 combines with J gene TRBJ2-5, with 7 nucleotides matching TRBD1. The germline gives CDR1 SGHTA, CDR2 FQGTGA. The V and J ends lost 5 bases and 5 bases, in that order; junction bases with no gene match: 8. The CDR3 is made up of 14 amino acids. CDR3 loop: CASSPRQGWETQYF. The DNA of the CDR3 is TGTGCCAGCAGCCCCCGACAGGGATGGGAGACCCAGTACTTC.

The CDR3 nucleotides are TGCGCCAGCACCGACAGGGGGCTTATTCCCAATTACGAGCAGTACTTC. Its protein product is CASTDRGLIPNYEQYF. This chain uses TRBV23-1 with TRBJ2-7; 10 nucleotides match TRBD1. TRBV23-1 is treated as an ORF (open reading frame) with a function not yet certain. The CDR3 length is 16 residues. The J segment lost 4 bases and the V segment lost 7 bases, leaving 13 bases of the junction unmatched.

This sequence joins TRBV7-8 and TRBJ2-1, with 12 bases fitting TRBD2. The CDR3 loop spans 15 amino acids. The V gene's germline CDR1 is SGHVS and CDR2 FQNEAQ. The V gene end was trimmed by 4 bases and the J gene end by 6 bases; junction bases not matched to a gene: 4. The CDR3 DNA is TGTGCCAGCAGCTCCCGACTAGCGGGAGCCAATGAGCAGTTCTTC. It encodes CASSSRLAGANEQFF.

This clone occurred once. The chain links TRBV23-1 to TRBJ1-5; D is perhaps TRBD1 (5 bases). TRBV23-1 is filed as an ORF, its function uncertain. The CDR3 consists of 16 residues. The ends were cut back, 2 bases at V and 7 bases at J, with 18 bases in the middle. CDR3 bases: TGCGCCAGCAGTCAACCCTACGAGGGACGAGGCCAGCCCCAGCATTTT. Translated: CASSQPYEGRGQPQHF.

This clone was recorded a few times. The V and J genes are TRBV11-2 and TRBJ2-1; 10 nucleotides align to TRBD2. The junction had 5 bases not matched to a gene; V was cut back by 1 base and J by 8 bases. Germline V gives CDR1 SGHAT, CDR2 FQNNGV. The CDR3 covers 15 residues. CDR3 bases: TGTGCCAGCAGCTTAGGTCTAGCGGGGGAAGATGAGCAGTTCTTC. Its translation: CASSLGLAGEDEQFF.

J is TRBJ2-7 and V is TRBV6-5; TRBD2 matches 9 bases. The CDR3 is 14 amino acids. CDR1 and CDR2 (germline): MNHEY, SVGAGI. The V and J ends lost 2 bases and 6 bases, in that order; junction bases with no gene match: 5. CDR3 sequence (DNA): TGTGCCAGCAGTTACGGGACTAGCAGGGCCGAGCAGTACTTC. Protein product: CASSYGTSRAEQYF.

J is TRBJ2-5 and V is TRBV9; D perhaps matches TRBD1 (6 bases). The DNA matches TRBJ2-7 better at its end, which makes the J call doubtful. The CDR3 consists of 11 residues. Germline loops: CDR1 SGDLS, CDR2 YYNGEE. In nucleotides, the CDR3 is TGTGCCAGCGGACAGTCCTACGAGCAGTACTTC. This gives the protein CASGQSYEQYF.

The chain combines TRBV5-1 with TRBJ1-4; possibly TRBD1 for D (6 bases). Deletions cut 3 bases from V and 4 bases from J, with 10 bases between. Germline assignment: CDR1 SGHRS and CDR2 YFSETQ. The CDR3 is 14 amino acids. The CDR3 protein is CASSSQGINEKLFF. The CDR3 bases are TGCGCCAGCAGCTCACAGGGCATTAATGAAAAACTGTTTTTT. Full variable domain (rest looked up from reference TRBV5-1 and TRBJ1-4): KAGVTQTPRYLIKTRGQQVTLSCSPISGHRSVSWYQQTPGQGLQFLFEYFSETQRNKGNFPGRFSGRQFSNSRSEMNVSTLELGDSALYLCASSSQGINEKLFFGSGTQLSVL.

This clone came up once. V gene TRBV4-3 combines with J gene TRBJ1-6; D is possibly TRBD1 (5 bases). The CDR3 runs to 17 residues. Trimming stripped 3 bases from V and 1 base from J, with 13 bases between. In germline, CDR1 is LGHNA, CDR2 YSLEER. The CDR3 DNA reads as TGCGCCAGCAGCCAGGGCCCTGGGGGATCCTATAATTCACCCCTCCACTTT. Protein product: CASSQGPGGSYNSPLHF.

The chain is built from TRBV27 and TRBJ1-2; TRBD1 might be the D (6 bases). V lost 4 bases and J lost 3, with 12 bases in between. The CDR3 extends over 14 amino acids. CDR1 is MNHEY, CDR2 SMNVEV, per germline (reference sequence). The CDR3, as DNA: TGTGCCAGCAGTTCCAGGAGGGGGGACTATGGCTACACCTTC. Its translation: CASSSRRGDYGYTF.

This rearrangement joins TRBV29-1 to TRBJ2-5; D assignment may be TRBD1 or TRBD2 (6 bases each). Trimming stripped 7 bases from V and 1 base from J, with 16 bases between. Germline values: CDR1 SQVTM, CDR2 ANQGSEA. This CDR3 has 14 amino acids. The CDR3 reads CSAKGGPSQETQYF. For the CDR3, the DNA is TGCAGCGCTAAGGGGGGTCCAAGCCAAGAGACCCAGTACTTC.

Written as DNA, the CDR3 is TGCGCCAGCAGCTTGGCTTACTCCGGGACAGGGGGTATTAGTGAGCAGTTCTTC. It yields the protein CASSLAYSGTGGISEQFF. The chain joins TRBV5-1 to TRBJ2-1, with 11 bases lining up with TRBD1. Germline-derived CDR1 and CDR2 are SGHRS and YFSETQ. The CDR3 runs to 18 residues. With V trimmed by 0 bases and J by 9 bases, 14 bases remained unmatched. The full variable domain, with the rest looked up from reference TRBV5-1 and TRBJ2-1, is KAGVTQTPRYLIKTRGQQVTLSCSPISGHRSVSWYQQTPGQGLQFLFEYFSETQRNKGNFPGRFSGRQFSNSRSEMNVSTLELGDSALYLCASSLAYSGTGGISEQFFGPGTRLTVL.

The chain has TRBV2 and TRBJ2-1; 16 bases match TRBD2. The ends lost 6 bases at V and 9 bases at J; junction bases unmatched: 5. CDR3 size: 15 residues. The V gene's germline CDR1 is SNHLY and CDR2 FYNNEI. This CDR3 is CASRGLAGGYSEQFF. The DNA of the CDR3 is TGTGCCAGCAGGGGACTAGCGGGGGGGTATAGTGAGCAGTTCTTC. Based on the CDR3 plus reference TRBV2 and TRBJ2-1, the full variable domain is EPEVTQTPSHQVTQMGQEVILRCVPISNHLYFYWYRQILGQKVEFLVSFYNNEISEKSEIFDDQFSVERPDGSNFTLKIRSTKLEDSAMYFCASRGLAGGYSEQFFGPGTRLTVL.

The chain carries TRBV7-9 and TRBJ2-5; 8 bases fit TRBD1. The CDR3 runs 14 residues. After removal of 5 bases from V and 5 bases from J, the junction contained 7 bases not matched to a gene. Germline assignment: CDR1 SEHNR and CDR2 FQNEAQ (reference sequence). CDR3 protein: CASSLTGAGETQYF. The CDR3, as DNA: TGTGCCAGCAGCCTGACAGGGGCGGGGGAGACCCAGTACTTC.

This clone was seen only once. The chain employs TRBV9 and TRBJ1-5; TRBD1 matches at 10 bases. Germline V gene data show CDR1 as SGDLS and CDR2 as YYNGEE. The CDR3 spans 14 residues. The V gene end was trimmed by 7 bases and the J gene end by 8 bases; junction bases not matched to a gene: 9. The CDR3 coding sequence is TGTGCCAGCGGCCGGGACAGGGGTAGTGAGCCCCAGCATTTT. It yields the protein CASGRDRGSEPQHF.

The gene calls are TRBV6-6 and TRBJ2-3; D gene uncertain. Germline CDR1 is MNHNY and CDR2 is SVGAGI (reference sequence). This CDR3 has 14 residues. Trimming left V 2 bases short and J 4 bases short, with 10 bases between. The CDR3 is CASSYDKSPDTQYF. CDR3 sequence (DNA): TGTGCCAGCAGTTACGACAAATCCCCAGATACGCAGTATTTT.

This chain connects TRBV6-5 to TRBJ2-7, with a possible D match to TRBD2 (6 bases). Germline-derived CDR1 and CDR2 are MNHEY and SVGAGI. V was pared by 3 bases and J by 2 bases, with 14 bases between. The CDR3 consists of 15 residues. The CDR3 DNA reads as TGTGCCAGCAGTTATGATGTGGGAGGCACCTACGAGCAGTACTTC. Amino acid sequence: CASSYDVGGTYEQYF.

The chain combines TRBV14 with TRBJ2-1; 10 nucleotides match TRBD1. V shed 4 bases and J 1 base; nucleotides not matched to a gene: 10. This CDR3 has 18 residues. CDR1 and CDR2 from the germline V gene are SGHDN and FVKESK. The DNA of the CDR3 is TGTGCCAGCAGCCCCGGGACAGGGGCGCTGAGATCCTACAATGAGCAGTTCTTC. This sequence encodes CASSPGTGALRSYNEQFF.